This T cell receptor beta chain was sequenced during a study of regulatory T cells in long-lasting Graves disease (dated by TCRdb to the early 2020s). Describing the broader study: Antithyroid drugs had been taken for less than 3 months by newly diagnosed Graves' disease patients. This study used TCR sequencing and RNA sequencing of peripheral blood to compare persistent Graves' disease patients against newly diagnosed Graves' disease patients. The study was registered as a clinical trial and conducted in China. A total of some 35 samples underwent TCR sequencing, from some 13 patients with persistent Graves' disease and 20 or so patients with newly diagnosed Graves' disease. Beyond this particular receptor, the publication reports: The authors acknowledged the small sample size as a limitation that may reduce accuracy. More public clonotypes were shared among persistent patients (around 2,600) than among newly diagnosed patients (more than 950). Only the TCR beta chain was sequenced and analyzed. Lower TCR Shannon entropy and fewer highly expanded clones were observed in persistent Graves' disease patients than in newly diagnosed patients, which suggested clonal expansion. TRBV28, TRBJ1-2 and TRBJ2-5 were preferentially used in persistent disease, while TRBV20-1 and TRBJ2-1 were favored in newly diagnosed disease. The study examined only peripheral blood because the primary lesion, thyroid tissue, could not be accessed.

Libraries came from multiplex PCR. The data were produced on an Illumina HiSeq 4000. iRepertoire HTBI primers and Arm-PCR amplification of CDR3 regions were used to construct TCR beta libraries. PCR products were gel purified before sequencing. Processing in the source paper ran as follows. Gene usage analysis of CDR3 amino acid clonotypes used the 60 to 80 TRBV and some 13 TRBJ segments found across samples. COPE and FqMerger were used to merge the filtered high-quality paired reads into contigs. BLAST was used to align contigs to the IMGT TRBV, TRBD and TRBJ reference genes, and CDR3 was defined following IMGT. Any clonotype with a frequency above 0.1% was counted as a highly expanded clone. Shannon entropy served as the measure of repertoire diversity, while the Gini coefficient captured V-J evenness. Clonotypes shared by more than one individual were considered public. TCRdb reprocessed the public reads (quality trimming at Q25 with fastp, clone calling with MiXCR) and kept in-frame beta chains. Rows merge per CDR3 protein into single entries with the most common DNA and genes. The V and J calls and clone size come from TCRdb's table, not from the authors' own analysis. Recorded for this sample are 400,000 to 500,000 distinct CDR3 sequences; around 17% of them occurred a single time. Roughly a tenth of the sample lies in the top ten.

To note about this clonotype: Its antigen is unknown. It has no much larger one-base neighbor in the sample; base qualities were not kept.

CDR1 and CDR2 are drawn from the germline V gene: LGHNA, YSLEER. Reading from cysteine to phenylalanine, the CDR3 counts 16 amino acids. Only CDR3 DNA remains: 48 bases, in frame from the first base. V is clipped by 0 bases and J by 2 bases, and the sequence between their germline boundaries is 11 bases long. The intended sense of this specimen's time point label: newly diagnosed GD, antithyroid drugs for less than 3 months. For both TCR sequencing and RNA sequencing, RNA was extracted from PBMCs using TRIzol. Graves' disease was diagnosed according to American Thyroid Association guidelines. Recruitment of patients was carried out at an endocrinology department in Xi'an, China. Each patient gave approximately 8.8 milliliters of peripheral blood, collected in an EDTA anticoagulant tube. PBMCs were isolated by Ficoll Paque Plus density gradient separation without further T cell sorting. An Agilent 2100 Bioanalyzer and agarose gel were used to check RNA quality, while a NanoDrop 2000 measured RNA concentration.

Separately, the same data were catalogued under a study of T cells in Graves' hyperthyroidism and ophthalmopathy. As described in the second report: Stable Graves' hyperthyroidism was defined as no progression to ophthalmopathy during 18 months of follow-up. Hyperthyroidism patients were newly diagnosed, with disease duration under 2 months, and aged 18 to 65 years. Patients with uncontrolled infections, other autoimmune diseases, pregnancy or lactation were excluded. Diagnoses relied on clinical symptoms, serum thyroxine and TRAb, thyroid ultrasound and orbital computed tomography. The first round of RT-PCR for the TCR CDR3 was performed with the HTBI primer set and the Qiagen OneStep RT-PCR kit. Most expanded thyroid clonotypes (frequency above 0.001) were also found in blood, which suggests that blood repertoires may mirror thyroid immune responses. In cross-validation, a model built on a 13 V-J signature told ophthalmopathy apart from stable hyperthyroidism with approximately 90% sensitivity and roughly 81% specificity, and in testing the same model reached 80%/75%. In validation, the model predicted progression to ophthalmopathy a median of about 6.5 months before onset, with roughly 68% sensitivity and about 72% specificity. To identify TCR V-J signatures that set the groups apart, the researchers used a discovery cohort of 100 patients, made up of under 50 with Graves' ophthalmopathy and 57 with stable Graves' hyperthyroidism. An independent validation cohort of about 19 hyperthyroidism patients and 17 patients who later progressed to ophthalmopathy tested prospective prediction of ophthalmopathy. The 100 or so discovery patients were randomly split 7:3 into training and test sets. In about 6 Graves' hyperthyroidism patients, the study also compared T-cell repertoires from thyroid tissue with T-cell repertoires from blood. After blood sampling, hyperthyroidism patients were treated with methimazole at a starting dose of 30 mg daily, and ophthalmopathy patients were treated with high-dose intravenous methylprednisolone. The libraries were constructed in a second round of multiplex PCR and then size-selected and purified. Paired-end sequencing of the libraries was performed with 100 bp reads on an Illumina HiSeq2000. SOAPnuke was used to process the raw data, removing reads that contained adapters or uncalled bases, had a mean Phred below 15, or lacked an exact match to the constant primer or identifier. High-quality paired reads were merged with COPE v1.2.5, and unique nucleotide sequences were defined as clonotypes. Clonotypes were aligned to IMGT TRBV, TRBD and TRBJ reference segments using MiTCR v1.1. Only V-J combinations with frequency above 0.0001, covering about 99% of repertoires, were analysed. A TCS score was defined as the ratio between F50 (clonal expansion) and ExV (chaos), using BLOSUM62-based TCRdist between CDR3 peptides within each V-J. Welch's t-statistics and random forest reduced around 510 V-J features to 10 to 15, which were used in a naive Bayes classifier (R e1071). Sample size was not statistically predetermined, and blinding of investigators to group allocation was not performed. According to the paper, TCR Vbeta CDR3 sequencing was carried out on 135 peripheral blood samples, which came from more than 40 ophthalmopathy, 80 or so hyperthyroidism and roughly 17 progressor patients.

The sequence was obtained from a young woman with Graves disease. Donor details come from another sample of the same person, matched by shared clones. Here the sequenced sample was peripheral blood mononuclear cells (PBMCs), taken at new diagnosis, from a patient treated with antithyroid drugs. The V gene is TRBV4-3 and the J gene is TRBJ2-1, with the D gene not clear enough to name. The CDR3 has the sequence CASSQDGRPTYNEQFF. The bases read TGCGCCAGCAGCCAAGATGGCAGGCCGACCTACAATGAGCAGTTCTTC.